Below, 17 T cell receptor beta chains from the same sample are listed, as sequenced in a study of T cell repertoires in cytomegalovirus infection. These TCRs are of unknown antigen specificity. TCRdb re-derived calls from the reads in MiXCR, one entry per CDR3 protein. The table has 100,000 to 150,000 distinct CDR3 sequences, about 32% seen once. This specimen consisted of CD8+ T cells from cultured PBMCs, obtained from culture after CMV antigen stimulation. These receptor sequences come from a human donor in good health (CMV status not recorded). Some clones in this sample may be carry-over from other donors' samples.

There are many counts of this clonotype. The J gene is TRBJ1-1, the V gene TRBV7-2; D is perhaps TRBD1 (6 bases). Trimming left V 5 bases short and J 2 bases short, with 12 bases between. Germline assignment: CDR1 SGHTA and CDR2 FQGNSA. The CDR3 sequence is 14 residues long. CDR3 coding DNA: TGTGCCAGCAGCCAGTGGACAGCAAACACTGAAGCTTTCTTT. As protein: CASSQWTANTEAFF. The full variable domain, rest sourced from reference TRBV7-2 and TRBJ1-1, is GAGVSQSPSNKVTEKGKDVELRCDPISGHTALYWYRQSLGQGLEFLIYFQGNSAPDKSGLPSDRFSAERTGGSVSTLTIQRTQQEDSAVYLCASSQWTANTEAFFGQGTRLTVV.

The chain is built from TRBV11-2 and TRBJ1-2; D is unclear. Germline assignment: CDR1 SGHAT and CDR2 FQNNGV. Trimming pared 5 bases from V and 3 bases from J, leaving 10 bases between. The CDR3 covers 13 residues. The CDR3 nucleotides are TGTGCCAGCAGCGGTGGACGGGACTATGGCTACACCTTC. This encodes CASSGGRDYGYTF.

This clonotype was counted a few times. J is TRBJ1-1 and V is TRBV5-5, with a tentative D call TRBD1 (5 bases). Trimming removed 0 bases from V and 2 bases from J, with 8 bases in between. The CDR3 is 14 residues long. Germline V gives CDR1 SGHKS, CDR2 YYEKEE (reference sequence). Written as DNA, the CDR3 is TGTGCCAGCAGCTTGGATCAGGGTAACACTGAAGCTTTCTTT. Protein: CASSLDQGNTEAFF.

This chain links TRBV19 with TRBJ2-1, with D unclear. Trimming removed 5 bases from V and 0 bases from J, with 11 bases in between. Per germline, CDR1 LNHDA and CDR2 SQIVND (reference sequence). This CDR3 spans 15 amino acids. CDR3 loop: CASSVAESSYNEQFF. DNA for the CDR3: TGTGCCAGTAGTGTAGCAGAGAGCTCCTACAATGAGCAGTTCTTC.

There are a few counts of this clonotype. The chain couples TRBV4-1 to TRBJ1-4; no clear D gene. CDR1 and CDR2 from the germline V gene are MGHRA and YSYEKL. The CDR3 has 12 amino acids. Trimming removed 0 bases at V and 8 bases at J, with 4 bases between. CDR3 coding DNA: TGCGCCAGCAGCCAAGATGGCGAAAAACTGTTTTTT. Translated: CASSQDGEKLFF.

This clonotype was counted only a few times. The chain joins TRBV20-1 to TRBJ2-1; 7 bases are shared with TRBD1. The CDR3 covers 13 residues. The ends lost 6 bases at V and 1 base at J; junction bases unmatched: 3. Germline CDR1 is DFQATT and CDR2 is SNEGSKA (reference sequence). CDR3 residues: CSAGDRSYNEQFF. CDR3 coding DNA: TGCAGTGCCGGGGACAGATCCTACAATGAGCAGTTCTTC.

Written as DNA, the CDR3 is TGTGCCAGTAGTATTTCGCTTACAGGGTATCAGCCCCAGCATTTT. It codes for CASSISLTGYQPQHF. The chain joins TRBV19 to TRBJ1-5; the D gene is possibly TRBD1 (6 bases). This CDR3 contains 15 residues. Germline V CDR1 and CDR2: LNHDA, SQIVND (reference sequence). V was pared by 3 bases and J by 5 bases, with 14 bases between.

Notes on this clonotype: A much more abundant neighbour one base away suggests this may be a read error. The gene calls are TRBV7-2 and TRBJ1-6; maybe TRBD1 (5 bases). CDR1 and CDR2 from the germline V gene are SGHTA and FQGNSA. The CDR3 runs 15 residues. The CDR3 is CASNLRDLRGSPLHF. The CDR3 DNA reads TGTGCCAGCAACTTACGGGACCTACGGGGGTCACCCCTCCACTTT.

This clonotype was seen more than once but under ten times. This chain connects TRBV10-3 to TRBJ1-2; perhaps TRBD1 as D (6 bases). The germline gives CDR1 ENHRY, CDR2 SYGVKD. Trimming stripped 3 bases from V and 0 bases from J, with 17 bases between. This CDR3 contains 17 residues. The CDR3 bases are TGTGCCATCAGTGAACCTATGCTGGACAGTACTAACTATGGCTACACCTTC. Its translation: CAISEPMLDSTNYGYTF.

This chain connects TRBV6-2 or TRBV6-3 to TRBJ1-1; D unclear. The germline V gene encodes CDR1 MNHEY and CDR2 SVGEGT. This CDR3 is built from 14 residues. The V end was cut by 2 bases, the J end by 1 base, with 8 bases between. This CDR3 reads CASSYRVANTEAFF. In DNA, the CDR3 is TGTGCCAGCAGTTACAGGGTTGCGAACACTGAAGCTTTCTTT.

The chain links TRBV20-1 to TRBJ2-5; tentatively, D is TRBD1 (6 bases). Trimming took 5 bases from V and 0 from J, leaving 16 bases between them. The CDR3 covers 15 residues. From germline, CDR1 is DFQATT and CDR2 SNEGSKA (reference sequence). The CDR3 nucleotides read TGCAGTGCTTATATAAAGGGGGTGTACCAAGAGACCCAGTACTTC. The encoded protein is CSAYIKGVYQETQYF.

CDR3 amino acids: CSARGEGRGFSYEQYF. In DNA, the CDR3 is TGCAGTGCTAGGGGTGAGGGGCGGGGGTTTTCCTACGAGCAGTACTTC. The V and J genes are TRBV20-1 and TRBJ2-7; 7 nucleotides match TRBD2. Germline V CDR1 and CDR2: DFQATT, SNEGSKA (reference sequence). The CDR3 covers 16 residues. V lost 3 bases to trimming and J lost 1 base; unmatched junction nucleotides: 12.

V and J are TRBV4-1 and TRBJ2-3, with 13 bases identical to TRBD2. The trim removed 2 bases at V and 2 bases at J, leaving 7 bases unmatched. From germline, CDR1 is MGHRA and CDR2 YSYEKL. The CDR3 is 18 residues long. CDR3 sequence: CASSQSRGLAGATDTQYF. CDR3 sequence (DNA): TGCGCCAGCAGCCAATCCCGAGGACTAGCGGGAGCCACAGATACGCAGTATTTT.

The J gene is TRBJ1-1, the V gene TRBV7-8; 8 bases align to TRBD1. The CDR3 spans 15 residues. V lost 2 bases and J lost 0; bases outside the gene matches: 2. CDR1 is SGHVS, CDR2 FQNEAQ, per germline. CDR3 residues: CASSLYRGMNTEAFF. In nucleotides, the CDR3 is TGTGCCAGCAGCTTATACAGGGGGATGAACACTGAAGCTTTCTTT. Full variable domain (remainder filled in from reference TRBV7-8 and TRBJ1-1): GAGVSQSPRYKVAKRGQDVALRCDPISGHVSLFWYQQALGQGPEFLTYFQNEAQLDKSGLPSDRFFAERPEGSVSTLKIQRTQQEDSAVYLCASSLYRGMNTEAFFGQGTRLTVV.

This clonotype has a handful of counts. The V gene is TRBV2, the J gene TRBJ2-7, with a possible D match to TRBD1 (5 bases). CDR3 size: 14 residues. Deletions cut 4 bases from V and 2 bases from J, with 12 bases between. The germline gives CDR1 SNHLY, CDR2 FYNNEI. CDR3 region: CASSGTGGAYEQYF. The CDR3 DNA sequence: TGTGCCAGCAGTGGCACAGGTGGGGCCTACGAGCAGTACTTC.

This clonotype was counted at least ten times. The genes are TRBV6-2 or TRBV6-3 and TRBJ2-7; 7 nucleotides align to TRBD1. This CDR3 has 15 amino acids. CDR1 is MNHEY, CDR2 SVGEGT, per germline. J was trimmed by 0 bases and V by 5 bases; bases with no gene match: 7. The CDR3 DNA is TGTGCCAGCAGTCTACGGGGACAGAGCTCCTACGAGCAGTACTTC. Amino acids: CASSLRGQSSYEQYF.

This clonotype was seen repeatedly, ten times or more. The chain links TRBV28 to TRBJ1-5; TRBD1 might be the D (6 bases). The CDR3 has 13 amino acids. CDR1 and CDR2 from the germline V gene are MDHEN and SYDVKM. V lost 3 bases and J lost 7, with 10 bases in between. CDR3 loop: CASSLGGRQPQHF. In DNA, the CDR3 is TGTGCCAGCAGTTTGGGGGGCCGCCAGCCCCAGCATTTT.